This T cell receptor (beta chain) was captured by sequencing in a study of blood T cell repertoires in COVID-19. Whole-study context: Sample material is recorded as cDNA or gDNA derived from T cells, B-cell-depleted T cells, or PBMCs.

J was trimmed by 5 bases and V by 6 bases; bases with no gene match: 2. The germline V gene encodes CDR1 ENHRY and CDR2 SYGVKD. The CDR3 extends over 14 amino acids. Using immunoSEQ multiplex PCR, the repertoire was profiled, and TCRdb retains in-frame clones only, with some absent. The data contain about 150,000 clones, roughly 83% of them singletons. This TCR derives from an older woman with acute or convalescent COVID-19. The genes are TRBV10-3 and TRBJ2-5; 14 nucleotides match TRBD2. Material: peripheral blood. The CDR3 DNA reads TGTGCCATCAGCGGGACTAGCGGGGGTGAGACCCAGTACTTC. Translated: CAISGTSGGETQYF.